A selection of T cell receptor beta chains follows, all from one sample in a study of shared clonotypes between healthy human individuals. Only in-frame clones appear in the TCRdb table, and some are missing; sequencing was by immunoSEQ multiplex PCR. This table holds under 1,100,000 clones, around 76% found once. Material for sequencing was memory CD4+ T cells sorted from blood. These receptors all come from a man younger than 35 in good health. Each CDR3 is given with its conserved first and last residue. The D gene is left open where the match is weak. Size values are once, few and many counts, or a class for expanded clones, and some rows have none.

V gene,J gene,clone size,D gene,CDR3 DNA,CDR3 protein
TRBV5-1,TRBJ1-2,-,TRBD1,TGCGCCAGCAGCGCAGGGGACAGGGCAGGCGATGGCTACACCTTC,CASSAGDRAGDGYTF
TRBV28,TRBJ2-5,once,-,TGTGCCAGCAGTTTATCTCTTCGAGGGCTCCTTAGGGGGGAGACCCAGTACTTC,CASSLSLRGLLRGETQYF
TRBV18,TRBJ1-2,-,-,TGTGCCAGCTCACCACCTGGGGGCTATGGCTACACCTTC,CASSPPGGYGYTF
TRBV10-1,TRBJ2-3,-,TRBD2,TGCGCCAGCAGTGAGTCTTGGACTAGCGGGACAGATACGCAGTATTTT,CASSESWTSGTDTQYF
TRBV7-2,TRBJ2-3,-,-,TGTGCCAGCAGCTTACGGCGGGTCACAGATACGCAGTATTTT,CASSLRRVTDTQYF
TRBV28,TRBJ1-1,few,-,TGTGCCAGCAGCTACGGATCTGAAGCTTTCTTT,CASSYGSEAFF
TRBV12-5,TRBJ2-3,-,TRBD1,TGTGCTAGTGGTTTGGGGACAGGGGCAACAGATACGCAGTATTTT,CASGLGTGATDTQYF
TRBV7-2,TRBJ2-7,-,-,TGTGCCAGCAGCTTATCAGCGGGGCAGTACTTC,CASSLSAGQYF
TRBV7-8,TRBJ1-5,many,TRBD1,TGTGCCAGCAGCTTAAAGGCGACAGGGGGCTACCAGCCCCAGCATTTT,CASSLKATGGYQPQHF
TRBV9,TRBJ1-1,few,-,TGTGCCAGCAGCGTAGTATCCAACACTGAAGCTTTCTTT,CASSVVSNTEAFF
TRBV7-2,TRBJ2-7,-,-,TGTGCCAGCAGCTTAGAGGACGGTTACGAGCAGTACTTC,CASSLEDGYEQYF
TRBV4-3,TRBJ2-5,-,TRBD1,TGCGCCAGCAGCCAAGACTCTACAGGGGGGGAGACCCAGTACTTC,CASSQDSTGGETQYF
TRBV7-2,TRBJ1-1,-,-,TGTGCCAGCAGCTTAGGCGGCGGTTACACTGAAGCTTTCTTT,CASSLGGGYTEAFF
TRBV29-1,TRBJ1-2,few,-,TGCAGCGTTGAAAGGTCAGGTGGTGGCTACACCTTC,CSVERSGGGYTF
TRBV18,TRBJ2-4,once,TRBD1,TGTGCCAGCTCAGAGGGACAGGGGGGCATTCAGTACTTC,CASSEGQGGIQYF
TRBV5-6,TRBJ2-1,-,TRBD2,TGTGCCAGCAGCACTACTAGCGGGAGTATGTATGAGCAGTTCTTC,CASSTTSGSMYEQFF
TRBV19,TRBJ1-5,-,TRBD1,TGTGCCAGTAGTATAGCGTACACAGGGGGAGGCAATCAGCCCCAGCATTTT,CASSIAYTGGGNQPQHF
TRBV30,TRBJ2-7,few,-,TGTGCCTGGCAACCCTCCGGGACATTGGGCGAGCAGTACTTC,CAWQPSGTLGEQYF
TRBV7-2,TRBJ2-5,-,-,TGTGCCAGCAGCTTAGGGGGGACGCTCGGAGAGACCCAGTACTTC,CASSLGGTLGETQYF
TRBV2,TRBJ1-2,-,-,TGTGCCAGCAGTCTACAGGGTTTGGGCTACACCTTC,CASSLQGLGYTF
TRBV2,TRBJ2-5,many,-,TGTGCCAGCAGTGAAAGGGTCAGGTTCAAGGAGACCCAGTACTTC,CASSERVRFKETQYF
TRBV25-1,TRBJ1-1,-,-,TGTGCCAGCAGCACTTACCGGGGGAACACTGAAGCTTTCTTT,CASSTYRGNTEAFF
TRBV6-4,TRBJ2-3,-,-,TGTGCCAGCAGTGGGCAAGCGGGTTCCACAGATACGCAGTATTTT,CASSGQAGSTDTQYF
TRBV27,TRBJ2-6,-,-,TGTGCCAGCAGTTTATCGTCGGCAGTTGGGGCCAACGTCCTGACTTTC,CASSLSSAVGANVLTF
TRBV27,TRBJ1-6,-,-,TGTGCCAGCAGTTTCCCCGATTCACCCCTCCACTTT,CASSFPDSPLHF
TRBV2,TRBJ2-1,-,-,TGTGCCAGTCAACGGGAGCAAACCTACAATGAGCAGTTCTTC,CASQREQTYNEQFF
TRBV7-9,TRBJ1-2,-,-,TGTGCCAGCAGCTCGTCTCTGGCAGGGCGCTACACCTTC,CASSSSLAGRYTF
TRBV2,TRBJ1-5,-,-,TGTGCCAGCAAGCGCAGGGTCAATCAGCCCCAGCATTTT,CASKRRVNQPQHF
TRBV19,TRBJ2-5,-,-,TGTGCCAGTAGTATAGGCATACAAGAGACCCAGTACTTC,CASSIGIQETQYF
TRBV28,TRBJ2-4,-,-,TGTGCCAGCAGTTTAAACCGACCTTCTATAGCCAAAAACATTCAGTACTTC,CASSLNRPSIAKNIQYF
TRBV30,TRBJ1-2,-,-,TGTGCCTGGAGTGTATTGGGTCAGGGCGCTAACTATGGCTACACCTTC,CAWSVLGQGANYGYTF
TRBV6-6,TRBJ2-5,-,-,TGTGCCAGCAGACAGGCCCAAGAGACCCAGTACTTC,CASRQAQETQYF